This T cell receptor beta chain originates from a study of beta chain bispecific antibodies for T cell cancers (dated by TCRdb to the early 2020s). Broadly, across the study: Healthy donor T cells were cocultured with T cell leukemia lines and bispecific antibodies, then TRBV sequencing of surviving cells measured the depletion of each TRBV family. Surface TRBV12 (TRBV12-3) was expressed on Jurkat cells, and surface TRBV5-5 was expressed on HPB-ALL cells.

Unique molecular identifier barcodes were incorporated into the libraries and were used for clonotype quantification. Qiagen AllPrep DNA/RNA Micro kits were used to isolate total RNA, and an Agilent TapeStation was used to check RNA quality. TCR beta libraries were constructed by 5' RACE, in which cDNA synthesis was followed by two PCR steps with TCR beta constant-region gene-specific primers. TCR beta libraries were sequenced on an Illumina MiSeq platform. The authors' pipeline ran thus. Reads were processed with MIGEC, MiXCR and VDJtools. The frequency of each clonotype was calculated as the fraction of all unique molecular identifiers in the sample that belonged to that clonotype. Any TRBV gene that IMGT lists as a pseudogene or open reading frame, and is therefore nonfunctional, such as TRBV1, TRBV12-1 and TRBV21, was left out. The raw public data were reprocessed by TCRdb itself: fastp quality trimming at Q25, MiXCR clonotype calling, in-frame beta chains only. Each record represents a unique CDR3 protein, reported with the most common genes and DNA among its rows. TCRdb's processing, not the authors', yielded these V and J calls. A total of 21,000 or so distinct CDR3 sequences appear in this sample, over 2.5% of them only once. The ten largest clones capture around 30% of the sample.

This clonotype was recorded many times. The target of this receptor is not known. Per-base quality was not reported, and no clone a single base away is much larger than it. T cells were expanded from blood mononuclear cells for 2 to 3 days with either the anti-CD3 antibody OKT3 or CD3/CD28 Dynabeads. The expanded T cells were grown in RPMI 1640 containing around 9.4% fetal bovine serum, recombinant human IL-2 (roughly 94 IU/ml) and IL-7 (5 ng/ml). Cocultures combined some 5 x 10^4 normal T cells with some 5 x 10^4 target cells and bispecific antibody in approximately 100 ul, incubated 17 hours at 37°C. Each bispecific antibody consisted of two single-chain variable fragments expressed in a single-chain diabody format with a His tag. Healthy human donors supplied the effector T cells, with peripheral blood mononuclear cells isolated from leukapheresis samples using Ficoll density gradient centrifugation.

What the research found in general, with its limitations: Every sequenced sample was a mix of normal T cells and leukemia cell line cells, and most of the targeted TRBV signal originated from the leukemia cells instead of the normal T cells. Cross-reactivity of the anti-TRBV5-5 antibody with TRBV5-6 was attributed to high sequence similarity between the two genes.

CDR1 is given as SEHNR and CDR2 as FQNEAQ, both from the germline V gene (reference sequence). The CDR3 numbers 14 residues from cysteine through phenylalanine. Kept here is only the CDR3 DNA, which spans 42 bases and is read in frame from base 1. Trimming takes 3 bases from V and 2 bases from J, and the germline ends sit 7 bases apart. The chain uses TRBV7-9 and TRBJ2-2; no D segment can be confidently identified. The receptor was derived from a human donor in good health. Some clones in this sample may be carry-over from other donors' samples. Sequenced sample: healthy donor T cells cultured with leukemia cells. Read as DNA, the sequence is TGTGCCAGCAGCTTTGGCGGCAACACCGGGGAGCTGTTTTTT. It codes for CASSFGGNTGELFF.